The 31 T cell receptor beta chains given below trace back to one sample, sequenced in a study of cytomegalovirus exposure and HLA in healthy donors. Here immunoSEQ multiplex PCR was the method, and the copy in TCRdb shows in-frame clones only, minus some. Among 250,000 to 400,000 clones listed, approximately 90% were seen once. Sequencing was done on a sample of PBMCs. The receptors were gathered from a woman aged 25 to 39 in good health and CMV-seropositive.

As for this clone: Other nucleotide sequences in the sample specify the same CDR3. V is TRBV30 and J is TRBJ1-5; TRBD1 agrees at 7 bases. The CDR3 has 14 amino acids. The J segment lost 1 base and the V segment lost 2 bases, leaving 2 bases of the junction unmatched. Germline lookup yields CDR1 GTSNPN and CDR2 SVGIG (reference sequence). The CDR3 loop is CAWSQGGSNQPQHF. The CDR3 bases are TGTGCCTGGAGTCAGGGGGGAAGCAATCAGCCCCAGCATTTT.

Worth noting for this clone: This specimen includes other DNA sequences encoding the same CDR3. This chain connects TRBV27 to TRBJ2-1; TRBD2 matches 14 bases. The CDR3 is 15 amino acids. CDR1 MNHEY and CDR2 SMNVEV come from the germline V gene (reference sequence). Trimming removed 4 bases from V and 5 bases from J; junction bases left unmatched: 1. CDR3 sequence (DNA): TGTGCCAGCAGTTCGGGACTAGCGGGAGACAATGAGCAGTTCTTC. Encoded protein: CASSSGLAGDNEQFF.

In this sample, this clone turned up once. The chain couples TRBV4-1 to TRBJ2-2, with 10 bases lining up with TRBD1. V shed 4 bases, J shed 8 bases, and the junction held 7 bases outside the gene matches. Germline CDR1 is MGHRA and CDR2 is YSYEKL. The CDR3 is 15 residues long. This chain's CDR3 is CASSPGQGIGGELFF. The CDR3 DNA reads TGCGCCAGCAGCCCGGGACAGGGGATTGGAGGGGAGCTGTTTTTT.

The chain employs TRBV28 and TRBJ2-7; D possibly corresponds to TRBD1 (5 bases). CDR3 length: 15 amino acids. V dropped 3 bases and J dropped 1 base, with 13 bases sitting between them. The germline gives CDR1 MDHEN, CDR2 SYDVKM. CDR3 amino acids: CASSLFKGLSYEQYF. The CDR3 DNA sequence: TGTGCCAGCAGTTTGTTCAAGGGGTTATCCTACGAGCAGTACTTC.

The V and J genes are TRBV28 and TRBJ1-5; 8 nucleotides align to TRBD1. The CDR3 is 16 residues long. Trimming cost V 4 bases and J 6 bases; bases outside gene matches: 11. CDR1 and CDR2 from the germline V gene are MDHEN and SYDVKM. The CDR3: CASSSPQGAGGQPQHF. CDR3 bases: TGTGCCAGCAGTTCGCCTCAGGGGGCCGGCGGTCAGCCCCAGCATTTT.

The chain has TRBV29-1 and TRBJ2-1, with D possibly TRBD1 on 6 matching bases. The CDR3 runs to 18 residues. V gave up 1 base and J gave up 5 bases, with 24 bases separating them. The germline CDR1 and CDR2 sequences are SQVTM and ANQGSEA. The CDR3 sequence: CSVEAMDRLRNVDNEQFF. Written as DNA, the CDR3 is TGCAGCGTTGAAGCGATGGACAGATTACGGAATGTTGACAATGAGCAGTTCTTC.

The rearrangement links TRBV11-1 to TRBJ2-7, with a possible D match to TRBD2 (5 bases). V lost 3 bases, J lost 2 bases, and 8 bases lay in between. The CDR3 consists of 13 residues. CDR1 and CDR2 from the germline V gene are SGHAT and FQDESV (reference sequence). The CDR3 DNA follows: TGTGCCAGCAGCTTGTTCGGGACCTACGAGCAGTACTTC. It encodes CASSLFGTYEQYF.

This chain connects TRBV9 to TRBJ2-1, with 12 positions matching TRBD2. The CDR3 consists of 20 residues. V was pared by 2 bases and J by 0 bases, with 12 bases of the junction left unmatched. The germline gives CDR1 SGDLS, CDR2 YYNGEE. CDR3: CASSVSGLAGSGGSYNEQFF. The CDR3 DNA follows: TGTGCCAGCAGCGTTTCTGGACTAGCGGGAAGTGGGGGCTCCTACAATGAGCAGTTCTTC.

The rearrangement joins TRBV4-2 to TRBJ1-5; TRBD1 aligns across 7 bases. Germline CDR1 and CDR2: LGHNA and YNFKEQ. The CDR3 has 15 amino acids. V lost 6 bases to trimming and J lost 2 bases; unmatched junction nucleotides: 7. The CDR3 protein is CASSQGGRGNQPQHF. DNA for the CDR3: TGTGCCAGCAGTCAGGGGGGTAGAGGCAATCAGCCCCAGCATTTT.

The chain joins TRBV7-2 to TRBJ2-2, with unresolved D. The CDR3 has 14 amino acids. V was trimmed by 7 bases and J by 1 base, leaving 10 bases between them. Per the germline V gene, CDR1 is SGHTA and CDR2 is FQGNSA. CDR3 DNA: TGTGCCAGCATCCTCGCCCTGAACACCGGGGAGCTGTTTTTT. It encodes CASILALNTGELFF. The whole variable domain, filled in from reference TRBV7-2 and TRBJ2-2, reads GAGVSQSPSNKVTEKGKDVELRCDPISGHTALYWYRQSLGQGLEFLIYFQGNSAPDKSGLPSDRFSAERTGGSVSTLTIQRTQQEDSAVYLCASILALNTGELFFGEGSRLTVL.

The gene calls are TRBV6-1 and TRBJ2-3, with D possibly TRBD2 on 6 matching bases. The CDR3 length is 16 residues. Germline-derived CDR1 and CDR2 are MNHNS and SASEGT. Trimming took 1 base from V and 1 from J, leaving 12 bases between them. The CDR3, as DNA: TGTGCCAGCAGTGAAGTAATCGGGGGTGGCACAGATACGCAGTATTTT. It encodes CASSEVIGGGTDTQYF.

V is TRBV7-2 and J is TRBJ2-3; D may be TRBD1 or TRBD2 (5 bases each). V lost 3 bases to trimming and J lost 6 bases, with 10 bases between them. CDR3 size: 13 residues. The germline gives CDR1 SGHTA, CDR2 FQGNSA. The CDR3 protein is CASSLGTADTQYF. DNA for the CDR3: TGTGCCAGCAGCTTGGGGACGGCGGATACGCAGTATTTT. Complete variable domain (other parts from reference TRBV7-2 and TRBJ2-3): GAGVSQSPSNKVTEKGKDVELRCDPISGHTALYWYRQSLGQGLEFLIYFQGNSAPDKSGLPSDRFSAERTGGSVSTLTIQRTQQEDSAVYLCASSLGTADTQYFGPGTRLTVL.

The J gene is TRBJ1-3, the V gene TRBV7-2; D is perhaps TRBD1 (6 bases). The V end lost 5 bases, the J end lost 1 base, and 12 bases lay between the germline ends. The CDR3 contains 15 residues. The germline V gene encodes CDR1 SGHTA and CDR2 FQGNSA. DNA of the CDR3: TGTGCCAGCAGCCCGGGGGGGGCATCTGGAAACACCATATATTTT. Translating it yields CASSPGGASGNTIYF. Variable domain in full (rest from reference TRBV7-2 and TRBJ1-3): GAGVSQSPSNKVTEKGKDVELRCDPISGHTALYWYRQSLGQGLEFLIYFQGNSAPDKSGLPSDRFSAERTGGSVSTLTIQRTQQEDSAVYLCASSPGGASGNTIYFGEGSWLTVV.

This chain uses TRBV6-5 with TRBJ1-3; D might be TRBD1 (5 bases). This CDR3 has 12 residues. V lost 8 bases to trimming and J lost 2 bases, with 7 bases between them. Germline loops: CDR1 MNHEY, CDR2 SVGAGI. The CDR3 here is CASQGAGNTIYF. The CDR3 coding sequence is TGTGCCAGCCAGGGTGCTGGAAACACCATATATTTT.

This chain uses TRBV28 with TRBJ2-6; 7 nucleotides match TRBD2. In germline, CDR1 is MDHEN, CDR2 SYDVKM. V gave up 2 bases and J gave up 2 bases; unmatched junction bases: 6. This CDR3 comprises 17 residues. This CDR3 is CASSLAGVSTGANVLTF. DNA of the CDR3: TGTGCCAGCAGTTTAGCGGGAGTCTCGACTGGGGCCAACGTCCTGACTTTC.

The chain employs TRBV25-1 and TRBJ2-7, with 9 bases lining up with TRBD2. Germline V gene sequence: CDR1 MGHDK, CDR2 SYGVNS. The CDR3 is 15 amino acids. Trimming took 3 bases from V and 1 from J; bases not matched to a gene: 4. CDR3 in amino acids: CASSDSSGESYEQYF. The CDR3 coding sequence is TGTGCCAGCAGTGACTCTAGCGGGGAATCCTACGAGCAGTACTTC.

V is TRBV30 and J is TRBJ2-1; possibly TRBD1 for D (7 bases). This CDR3 is built from 13 residues. From germline, CDR1 is GTSNPN and CDR2 SVGIG (reference sequence). The V end lost 4 bases, the J end lost 9 bases, and 16 bases lay between the germline ends. The CDR3 DNA reads TGTGCCTGGATGAGACAGGGAGGTGGTGAGCAGTTCTTC. Translating it yields CAWMRQGGGEQFF.

The chain is built from TRBV5-8 and TRBJ1-2; D perhaps matches TRBD1 (5 bases). Deletions cut 2 bases from V and 3 bases from J, with 8 bases between. Germline V gives CDR1 SGHTS, CDR2 YDEGEE. The CDR3 has 13 amino acids. The CDR3 here is CASSLKGHYGYTF. The CDR3, as DNA: TGTGCCAGCAGCTTAAAGGGACACTATGGCTACACCTTC.

This clone showed up just a few times. The chain has TRBV11-3 and TRBJ1-5; D is perhaps TRBD1 (6 bases). The CDR3 has 15 residues. Deletions cut 2 bases from V and 1 base from J, with 9 bases between. Germline loops: CDR1 SGHNT, CDR2 YENEEA. The CDR3 DNA is TGTGCCAGCAGCTTACAGGGGAGAAGCAATCAGCCCCAGCATTTT. Amino acid sequence: CASSLQGRSNQPQHF. The whole variable domain, filled in from reference TRBV11-3 and TRBJ1-5, reads EAGVVQSPRYKIIEKKQPVAFWCNPISGHNTLYWYLQNLGQGPELLIRYENEEAVDDSQLPKDRFSAERLKGVDSTLKIQPAELGDSAVYLCASSLQGRSNQPQHFGDGTRLSIL.

The V call is TRBV10-3, the J call TRBJ2-7; weak D call: TRBD2 (6 bases). CDR1 and CDR2 from the germline V gene are ENHRY and SYGVKD. V was clipped by 0 bases and J by 3 bases, with 15 bases between them. CDR3 length equals 16 residues. The CDR3 is CAISESSRQEGYEQYF. CDR3 nucleotides: TGTGCCATCAGTGAGTCTTCGAGGCAGGAGGGCTACGAGCAGTACTTC.

The CDR3 coding sequence is TGTGCCAGCAGCCCCTGGGACAAATTTAATGAAAAACTGTTTTTT. Its translation: CASSPWDKFNEKLFF. This chain connects TRBV27 to TRBJ1-4; D might be TRBD1 (6 bases). Trimming shortened V by 6 bases and J by 4 bases, and 15 bases separated the two germline ends. Germline CDR1 and CDR2: MNHEY and SMNVEV (reference sequence). The CDR3 is 15 residues long.

The V gene is TRBV11-2, the J gene TRBJ2-7; 10 nucleotides line up with TRBD2. V lost 0 bases and J lost 2; bases outside the gene matches: 16. This CDR3 contains 20 residues. Germline loops: CDR1 SGHAT, CDR2 FQNNGV. In DNA, the CDR3 is TGTGCCAGCAGCTTAGATTTGGTCCCCTCGCTAGCGGGAGATCCCTACGAGCAGTACTTC. Protein sequence: CASSLDLVPSLAGDPYEQYF.

The chain uses TRBV28 and TRBJ1-2; TRBD1 agrees at 7 bases. Losses at the gene ends were 6 bases for V and 13 bases for J; bases not matched to a gene: 11. CDR1 is MDHEN, CDR2 SYDVKM, per germline. The CDR3 covers 12 residues. The CDR3: CASRTQGRRGTF. The CDR3 DNA reads as TGTGCCAGCAGGACACAGGGGCGGCGAGGCACCTTC.

The chain recombines TRBV7-2 with TRBJ2-7; TRBD1 is a possible D gene (5 bases). The CDR3 consists of 15 residues. Trimming left V 1 base short and J 4 bases short, with 14 bases between. Germline loops: CDR1 SGHTA, CDR2 FQGNSA. Written as DNA, the CDR3 is TGTGCCAGCAGCTTAGAGGTCAGGGCCCCTTACGAGCAGTACTTC. Translating gives CASSLEVRAPYEQYF.

This chain links TRBV9 with TRBJ1-3; D gene ambiguous. The ends were cut back, 4 bases at V and 7 bases at J, with 9 bases in the middle. The germline V gene has CDR1 SGDLS and CDR2 YYNGEE. The CDR3 consists of 12 residues. The chain's CDR3 is CASSNRPNTIYF. The CDR3 bases are TGTGCCAGCAGCAACCGACCGAACACCATATATTTT.

CDR3 nucleotides: TGTGCCAGCAGCTTGGATGCGGGTACGCAGTATTTT. It is translated as CASSLDAGTQYF. This chain connects TRBV5-6 to TRBJ2-3, with D possibly TRBD2 on 5 matching bases. Per germline, CDR1 SGHDT and CDR2 YYEEEE. The CDR3 contains 12 residues. Trimming removed 0 bases from V and 8 bases from J, with 7 bases in between.

The J gene is TRBJ2-2, the V gene TRBV7-3, with D perhaps assigned TRBD1 or TRBD2 (5 bases each). Trimming cost V 3 bases and J 7 bases, with 9 bases left between them. The CDR3 contains 13 residues. Germline V gene sequence: CDR1 SGHTA, CDR2 FQGTGA. CDR3 bases: TGTGCCAGCAGCTTTGGGGGAATCGGGGAGCTGTTTTTT. Translated, it gives CASSFGGIGELFF.

This clone was observed once. J is TRBJ1-6 and V is TRBV7-2; D is possibly TRBD1 (6 bases). The CDR3 has 15 amino acids. The germline gives CDR1 SGHTA, CDR2 FQGNSA. V lost 3 bases, J lost 6 bases, and 12 bases lay in between. CDR3 bases: TGTGCCAGCAGCTTTAGGACAGTTCCTAATTCACCCCTCCACTTT. This encodes CASSFRTVPNSPLHF.

The chain carries TRBV7-9 and TRBJ1-2; D might be TRBD1 (5 bases). This CDR3 is built from 16 residues. The V gene's germline CDR1 is SEHNR and CDR2 FQNEAQ (reference sequence). V dropped 3 bases and J dropped 7 bases, with 21 bases sitting between them. The CDR3 DNA follows: TGTGCCAGCAGCTTGGACCCGGGGTGGGGGAAGGCTGGCTACACCTTC. This gives the protein CASSLDPGWGKAGYTF.

This clone appeared a few times. The chain recombines TRBV28 with TRBJ2-7; 7 nucleotides match TRBD1. This CDR3 comprises 16 residues. Per the germline V gene, CDR1 is MDHEN and CDR2 is SYDVKM. V was clipped by 6 bases and J by 2 bases; unmatched bases: 13. The DNA for the CDR3 is TGTGCCAGCAGGAGGGGTAGGGGGCAAGAAACCTACGAGCAGTACTTC. Its translation: CASRRGRGQETYEQYF.

The chain carries TRBV6-1 and TRBJ1-6; D gene ambiguous. Per the germline V gene, CDR1 is MNHNS and CDR2 is SASEGT. CDR3 length equals 17 residues. V lost 4 bases and J 8 bases, leaving 21 bases between the germline ends. The CDR3 here is CASSAPGKWAEDSPLHF. The CDR3 nucleotides are TGTGCCAGCAGTGCGCCTGGGAAATGGGCAGAGGATTCACCCCTCCACTTT.